These 4 T cell receptor beta chains came from one sample sequenced in a study of T-cell memory formation after mild COVID-19. TCRdb ran MiXCR on the 5' RACE reads and lists one entry per CDR3 protein. The table includes fewer than 400,000 distinct CDR3 sequences, 13% detected once. The source material was PBMCs or a T cell subset sorted from them (not recorded which). These receptor sequences come from a man between 18 and 29 years old who had mild COVID-19 (a few samples of this study predate the infection). Cell type and time point are not known.

The chain uses TRBV6-2 or TRBV6-3 and TRBJ2-1; D possibly uses TRBD1 or TRBD2 (5 bases each). This CDR3 comprises 13 residues. From germline, CDR1 is MNHEY and CDR2 SVGEGT. Between the trimmed V and J ends, which lost 10 bases and 7 bases, there was a span of 17 bases. CDR3 coding DNA: TGTGCCACCCAAACTGGGGGAAGGAATGAGCAGTTCTTC. The encoded protein is CATQTGGRNEQFF.

This clonotype has more than one count but fewer than ten. The chain links TRBV7-9 to TRBJ1-1; 7 bases match TRBD1. The CDR3 is 16 residues long. With V trimmed by 5 bases and J by 4 bases, 13 bases remained unmatched. CDR1 and CDR2 (germline): SEHNR, FQNEAQ (reference sequence). The CDR3 region has the DNA TGTGCCAGCAGCCCGGACAGGTTGGGTTTGCGCACTGAAGCTTTCTTT. Encoded protein: CASSPDRLGLRTEAFF.

This clonotype was observed many times. The chain combines TRBV6-2 or TRBV6-3 with TRBJ1-5; tentatively, D is TRBD1 (6 bases). The CDR3 extends over 17 amino acids. Germline V gene sequence: CDR1 MNHEY, CDR2 SVGEGT. The ends were cut back, 2 bases at V and 2 bases at J, with 16 bases in the middle. The CDR3 DNA reads TGTGCCAGCAGTTACAGTAGGGGGACTGGTGGCAATCAGCCCCAGCATTTT. Protein sequence: CASSYSRGTGGNQPQHF.

This clonotype was observed a handful of times. The chain employs TRBV27 and TRBJ2-7, with 12 bases matching TRBD1. The V gene end was trimmed by 5 bases and the J gene end by 6 bases; junction bases not matched to a gene: 11. The CDR3 is 16 amino acids. Germline V CDR1 and CDR2: MNHEY, SMNVEV (reference sequence). CDR3 in amino acids: CASSRGTGGERGEQYF. The CDR3 coding sequence is TGTGCCAGCAGTAGAGGGACAGGGGGCGAGCGTGGCGAGCAGTACTTC.